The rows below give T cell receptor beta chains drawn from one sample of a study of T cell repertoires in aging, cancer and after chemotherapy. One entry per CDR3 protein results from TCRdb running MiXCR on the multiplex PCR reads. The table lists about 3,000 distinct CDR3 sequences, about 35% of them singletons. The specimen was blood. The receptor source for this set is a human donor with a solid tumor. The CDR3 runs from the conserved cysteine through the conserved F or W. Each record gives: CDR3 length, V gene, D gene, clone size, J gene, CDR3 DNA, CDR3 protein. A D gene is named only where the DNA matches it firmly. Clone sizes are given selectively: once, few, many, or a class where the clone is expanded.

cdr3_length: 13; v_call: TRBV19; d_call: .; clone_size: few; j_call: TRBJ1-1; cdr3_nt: TGTGCCAGTAGTATGGGAAGGGTCACTGAAGCTTTCTTT; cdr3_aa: CASSMGRVTEAFF
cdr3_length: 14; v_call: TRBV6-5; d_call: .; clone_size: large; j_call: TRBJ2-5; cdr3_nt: TGTGCCAGCAGACCGGACTCCTCGACGGAGACCCAGTACTTC; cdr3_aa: CASRPDSSTETQYF
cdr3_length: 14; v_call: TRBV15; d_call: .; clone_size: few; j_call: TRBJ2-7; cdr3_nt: TGTGCCACCAGCAGAAGGGACGGGAACTACGAGCAGTACTTC; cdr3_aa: CATSRRDGNYEQYF
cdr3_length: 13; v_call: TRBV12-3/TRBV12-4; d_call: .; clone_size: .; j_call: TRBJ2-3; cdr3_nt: TGTGCCAGCAGTTTTACAGGGACAGATACGCAGTATTTT; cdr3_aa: CASSFTGTDTQYF
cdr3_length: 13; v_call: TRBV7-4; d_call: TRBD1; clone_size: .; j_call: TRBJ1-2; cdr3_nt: TGTGCCAGCAGCTACGGACAGGGGGATGGCTACACCTTC; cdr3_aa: CASSYGQGDGYTF
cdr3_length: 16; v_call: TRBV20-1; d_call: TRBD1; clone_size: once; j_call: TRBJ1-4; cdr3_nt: TGCAGTGCTACTGATTCGATACAGGGGAAGGGCGAAAAACTGTTTTTT; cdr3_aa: CSATDSIQGKGEKLFF
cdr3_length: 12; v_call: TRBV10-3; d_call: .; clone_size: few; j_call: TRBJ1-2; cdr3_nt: TGTGCCATCAGGGAGGATAACTATGGCTACACCTTC; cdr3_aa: CAIREDNYGYTF
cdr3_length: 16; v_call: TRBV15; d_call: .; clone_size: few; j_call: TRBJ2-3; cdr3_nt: TGTGCCACCAGCAGAGATCGGGCAGGGGGGGACGATACGCAGTATTTT; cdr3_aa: CATSRDRAGGDDTQYF
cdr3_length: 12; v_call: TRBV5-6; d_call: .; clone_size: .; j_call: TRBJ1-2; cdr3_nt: TGTGCCAGCAGCTCCGGGGGGGATGGCTACACCTTC; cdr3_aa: CASSSGGDGYTF
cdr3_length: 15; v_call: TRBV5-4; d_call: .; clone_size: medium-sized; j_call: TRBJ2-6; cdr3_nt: TGTGCCAGCAGCTTGTCCGGGACTGGGGCCAACGTCCTGACTTTC; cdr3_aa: CASSLSGTGANVLTF
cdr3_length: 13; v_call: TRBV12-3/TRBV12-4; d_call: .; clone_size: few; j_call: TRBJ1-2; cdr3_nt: TGTGCCAGCAGTACCGGGGTAAACTATGGCTACACCTTC; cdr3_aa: CASSTGVNYGYTF
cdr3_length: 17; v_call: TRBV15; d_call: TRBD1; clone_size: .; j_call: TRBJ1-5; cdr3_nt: TGTGCCACCAGCAGAGGGACCAACAGGGGTAGCAATCAGCCCCAGCATTTT; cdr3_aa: CATSRGTNRGSNQPQHF
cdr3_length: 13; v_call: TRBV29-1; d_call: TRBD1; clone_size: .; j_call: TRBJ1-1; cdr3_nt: TGCAGCGTTCGGACAGGGGGCCACACTGAAGCTTTCTTT; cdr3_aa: CSVRTGGHTEAFF
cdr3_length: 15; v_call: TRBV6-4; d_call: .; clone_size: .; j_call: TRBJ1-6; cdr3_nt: TGTGCCAGCAGTGACTCGATAGGGGGAAATTCACCCCTCCACTTT; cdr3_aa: CASSDSIGGNSPLHF
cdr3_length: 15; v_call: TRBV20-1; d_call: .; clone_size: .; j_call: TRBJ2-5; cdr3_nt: TGCAGTGCTAGAGTTCTTTCAGGGGACCAAGAGACCCAGTACTTC; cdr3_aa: CSARVLSGDQETQYF
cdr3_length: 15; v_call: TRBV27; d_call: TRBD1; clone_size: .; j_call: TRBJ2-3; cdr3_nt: TGTGCCAGCAGTCGACAGGGACCCCGTCAAGATACGCAGTATTTT; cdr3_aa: CASSRQGPRQDTQYF
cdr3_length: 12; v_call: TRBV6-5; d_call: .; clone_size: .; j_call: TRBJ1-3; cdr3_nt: TGTGCCAGCAGAGGACAAGCAAACACCATATATTTT; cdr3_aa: CASRGQANTIYF
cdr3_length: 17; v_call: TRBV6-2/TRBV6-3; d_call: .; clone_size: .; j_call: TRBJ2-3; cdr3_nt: TGTGCCAGCAGCTCTAGGTCGACTAGGCCTCACAGAGGTACGCAGTATTTT; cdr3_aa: CASSSRSTRPHRGTQYF
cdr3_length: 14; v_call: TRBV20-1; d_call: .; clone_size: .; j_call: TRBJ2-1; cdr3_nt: TGCAGTGCTAGATTACGGGGGACTTACAATGAGCAGTTCTTC; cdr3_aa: CSARLRGTYNEQFF
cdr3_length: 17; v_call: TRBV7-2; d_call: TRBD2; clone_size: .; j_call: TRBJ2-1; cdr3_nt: TGTGCCAGCAGCCAACAAAGACTAGCGGGTAGAAACAATGAGCAGTTCTTC; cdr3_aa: CASSQQRLAGRNNEQFF
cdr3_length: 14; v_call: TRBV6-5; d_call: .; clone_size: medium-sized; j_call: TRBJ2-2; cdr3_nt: TGTGCCAGCAGTTTGGACCGGGGGACCGGGGAGCTGTTTTTT; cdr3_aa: CASSLDRGTGELFF
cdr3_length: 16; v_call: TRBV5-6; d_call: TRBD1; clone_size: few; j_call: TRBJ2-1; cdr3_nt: TGTGCCAGCAGCAAACCCGGGACAGGGGACTACAATGAGCAGTTCTTC; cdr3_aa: CASSKPGTGDYNEQFF
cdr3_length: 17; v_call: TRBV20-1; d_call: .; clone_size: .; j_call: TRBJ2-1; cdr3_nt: TGCAGTGCTAGAGAGGGGCGGGGCCAACCCTCTATAGGATTCCAGTTCTTC; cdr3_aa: CSAREGRGQPSIGFQFF
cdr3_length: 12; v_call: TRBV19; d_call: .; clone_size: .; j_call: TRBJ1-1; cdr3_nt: TGTGCCACCGGACACCTGAACACTGAAGCTTTCTTT; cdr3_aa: CATGHLNTEAFF
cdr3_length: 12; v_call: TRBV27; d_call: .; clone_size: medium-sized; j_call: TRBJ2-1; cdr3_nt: TGTGCCAGCAGTTTAGGGGAACGTGAGCAGTTCTTC; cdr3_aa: CASSLGEREQFF
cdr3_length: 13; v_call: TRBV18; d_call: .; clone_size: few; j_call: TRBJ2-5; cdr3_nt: TGTGCCAGCTCACCATCGGGCAGGGAGACCCAGTACTTC; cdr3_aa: CASSPSGRETQYF
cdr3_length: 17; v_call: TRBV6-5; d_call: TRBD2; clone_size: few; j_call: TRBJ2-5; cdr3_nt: TGTGCCAGCAGCACGGCGCGAAAAAGCGGGAGGAGGGAGACCCAGTACTTC; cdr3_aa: CASSTARKSGRRETQYF
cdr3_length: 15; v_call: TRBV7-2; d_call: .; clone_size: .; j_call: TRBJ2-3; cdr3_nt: TGTGCCAGCAGCTTAAGTCCAGGGAGTACAGATACGCAGTATTTT; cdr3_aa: CASSLSPGSTDTQYF
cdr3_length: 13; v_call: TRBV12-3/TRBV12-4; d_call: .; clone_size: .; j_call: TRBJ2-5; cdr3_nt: TGTGCCAGCAGTTTAGCGGGGGTGGAGACCCAGTACTTC; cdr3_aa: CASSLAGVETQYF
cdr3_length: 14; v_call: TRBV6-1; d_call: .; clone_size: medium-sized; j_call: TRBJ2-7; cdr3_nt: TGTGCCAGCCTCACCCGGACCTTCCCGGGGGAGCAGTACTTC; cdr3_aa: CASLTRTFPGEQYF
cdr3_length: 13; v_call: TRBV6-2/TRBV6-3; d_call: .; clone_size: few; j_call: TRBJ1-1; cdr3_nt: TGTGCCAGCAGTCGACTCGAGAACACTGAAGCTTTCTTT; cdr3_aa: CASSRLENTEAFF
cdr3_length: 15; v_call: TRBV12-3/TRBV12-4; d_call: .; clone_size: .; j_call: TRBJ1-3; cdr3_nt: TGTGCCAGCAGTTTGAACAGGGCTTCTGGAAACACCATATATTTT; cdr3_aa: CASSLNRASGNTIYF
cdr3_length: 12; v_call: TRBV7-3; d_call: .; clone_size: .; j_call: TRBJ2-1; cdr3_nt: TGTGCCAGCAGCTTAGTTCTTGTCGAGCAGTTCTTC; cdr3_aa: CASSLVLVEQFF
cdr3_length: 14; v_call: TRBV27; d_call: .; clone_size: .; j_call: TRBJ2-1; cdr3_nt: TGTGCCAGCAGCGCTGACCCCGCGGGTAATGAGCAGTTCTTC; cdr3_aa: CASSADPAGNEQFF
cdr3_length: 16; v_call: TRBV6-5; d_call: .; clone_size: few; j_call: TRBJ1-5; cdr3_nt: TGTGCCAGCAGTCCAACAGGGAGTCAGTCATTTCAGCCCCAGCATTTT; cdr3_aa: CASSPTGSQSFQPQHF
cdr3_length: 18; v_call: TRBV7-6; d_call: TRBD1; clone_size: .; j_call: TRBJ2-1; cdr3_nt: TGTGCCAGCAGCTTAGTATTAGGGGACAGGGGGAAATACAATGAGCAGTTCTTC; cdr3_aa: CASSLVLGDRGKYNEQFF
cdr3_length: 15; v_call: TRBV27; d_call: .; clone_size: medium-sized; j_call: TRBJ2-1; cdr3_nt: TGTGCCAGCAGTCTGACTTTACCAGGCGACAATGAGCAGTTCTTC; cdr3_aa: CASSLTLPGDNEQFF
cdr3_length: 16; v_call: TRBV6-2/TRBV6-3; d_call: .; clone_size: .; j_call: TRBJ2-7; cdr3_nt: TGTGCCAGCAGCCGACTGGCACAGGGTTTTTCCTACGAGCAGTACTTC; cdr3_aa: CASSRLAQGFSYEQYF
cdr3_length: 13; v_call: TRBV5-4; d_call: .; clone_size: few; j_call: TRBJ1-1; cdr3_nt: TGTGCCAGCAGCCTGACAGGGAACACTGAAGCTTTCTTT; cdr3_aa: CASSLTGNTEAFF
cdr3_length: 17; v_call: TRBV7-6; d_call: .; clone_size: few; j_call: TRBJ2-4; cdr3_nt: TGTGCCAGCAGCTCAGGGCGGCTCGGGCTAGCCAAAAACATTCAGTACTTC; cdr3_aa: CASSSGRLGLAKNIQYF
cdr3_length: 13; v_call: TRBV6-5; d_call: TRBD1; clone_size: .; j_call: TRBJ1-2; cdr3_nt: TGTGCCAGCAGTTACGACAGGGCAGGAGGCTACACCTTC; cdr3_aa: CASSYDRAGGYTF
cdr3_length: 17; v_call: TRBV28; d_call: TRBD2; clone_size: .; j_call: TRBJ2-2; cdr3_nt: TGTGCCAGCACCAAAAGGGGCGGGAGGGCCGGCACCGGGGAGCTGTTTTTT; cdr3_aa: CASTKRGGRAGTGELFF
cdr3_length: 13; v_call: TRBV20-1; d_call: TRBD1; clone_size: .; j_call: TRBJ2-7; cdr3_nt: TGCAGTGCTGATCCGGGACAGGGGTGGGAGCAGTACTTC; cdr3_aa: CSADPGQGWEQYF
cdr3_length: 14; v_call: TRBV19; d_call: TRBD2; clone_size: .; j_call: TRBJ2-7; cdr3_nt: TGTGCCAGTAGTCCCGGACTAGCTGTCCACGAGCAGTACTTC; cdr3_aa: CASSPGLAVHEQYF
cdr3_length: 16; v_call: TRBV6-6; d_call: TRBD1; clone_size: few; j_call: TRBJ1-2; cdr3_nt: TGTGCCAGCAGTTACTCCCAGGACAGGGGAGGCTATGGCTACACCTTC; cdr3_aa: CASSYSQDRGGYGYTF
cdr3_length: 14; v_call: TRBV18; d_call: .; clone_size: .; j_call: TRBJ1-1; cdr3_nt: TGTGCCAGCTCAGGCACAGGTCGCGGGGATGAAGCTTTCTTT; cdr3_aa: CASSGTGRGDEAFF
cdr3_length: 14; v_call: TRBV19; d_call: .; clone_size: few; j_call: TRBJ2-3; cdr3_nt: TGTGCCAGTAGTATGGGACTTGGGGGAGATACGCAGTATTTT; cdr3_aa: CASSMGLGGDTQYF
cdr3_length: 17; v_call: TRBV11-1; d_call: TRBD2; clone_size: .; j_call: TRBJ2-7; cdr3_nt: TGTGCCAGCAGCAGCCCGTATAGCGGGACCAACCCCTACGAGCAGTACTTC; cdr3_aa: CASSSPYSGTNPYEQYF
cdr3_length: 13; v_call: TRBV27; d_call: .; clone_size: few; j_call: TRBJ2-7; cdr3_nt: TGTGCCAGCAGTTTACAGGGGTTCGCCGAGCAGTACTTC; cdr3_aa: CASSLQGFAEQYF
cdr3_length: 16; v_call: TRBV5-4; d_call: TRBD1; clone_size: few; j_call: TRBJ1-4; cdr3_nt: TGTGCCAGCAGCCAGGAGGGAGGGGGCGCAGGTGAAAAACTGTTTTTT; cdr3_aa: CASSQEGGGAGEKLFF